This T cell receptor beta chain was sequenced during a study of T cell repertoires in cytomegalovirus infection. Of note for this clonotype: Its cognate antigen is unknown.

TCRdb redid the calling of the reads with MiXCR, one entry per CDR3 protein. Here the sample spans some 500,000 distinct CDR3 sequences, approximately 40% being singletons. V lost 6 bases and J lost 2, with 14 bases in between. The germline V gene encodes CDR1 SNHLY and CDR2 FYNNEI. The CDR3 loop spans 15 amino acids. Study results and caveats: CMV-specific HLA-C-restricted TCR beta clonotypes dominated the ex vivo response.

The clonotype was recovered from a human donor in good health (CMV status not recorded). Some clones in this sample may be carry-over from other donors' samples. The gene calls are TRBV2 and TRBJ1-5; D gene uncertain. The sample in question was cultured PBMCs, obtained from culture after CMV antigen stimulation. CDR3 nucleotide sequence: TGTGCCAGCAGCTTTATTGCCGGGGGCAATCAGCCCCAGCATTTT. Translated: CASSFIAGGNQPQHF.